Listed below are T cell receptor beta chains from one sample, sequenced in a study of blood T cell repertoires in COVID-19. Repertoires were generated with immunoSEQ multiplex PCR, while TCRdb's copy carries only in-frame clones and drops some. In the table there are 150,000 or so clones, 80% of which are singletons. The sample taken for sequencing was PBMCs or T cells enriched from blood (not recorded which). These receptors were collected from a man in his forties who had recovered from COVID-19. Each CDR3 is given with its conserved first and last residue. A D gene is named only where the DNA matches it firmly. Expanded clones are given a class, and other clones once, few, many or no size at all.

d_call	clone_size	j_call	cdr3_length	v_call	cdr3_aa	cdr3_nt
.	.	TRBJ1-1	13	TRBV6-5	CASLPQGRTEAFF	TGTGCCAGCCTACCACAGGGTCGCACTGAAGCTTTCTTT
.	few	TRBJ1-3	17	TRBV4-1	CASSPQDSSFSGNTIYF	TGCGCCAGCAGCCCTCAGGACAGTTCATTCTCTGGAAACACCATATATTTT
TRBD1	.	TRBJ1-5	14	TRBV27	CASSLDRGLQPQHF	TGTGCCAGCAGTTTAGACAGGGGGCTTCAGCCCCAGCATTTT
.	few	TRBJ2-5	15	TRBV7-8	CASSRLSAAQETQYF	TGTGCCAGCAGCCGATTATCGGCGGCCCAAGAGACCCAGTACTTC
TRBD1	.	TRBJ2-7	15	TRBV14	CASRRTGGARHEQYF	TGTGCCAGCAGGCGGACAGGGGGCGCAAGGCACGAGCAGTACTTC
.	.	TRBJ1-2	13	TRBV18	CASSRGGVYGYTF	TGTGCCAGCTCGAGGGGAGGGGTCTATGGCTACACCTTC
TRBD1	.	TRBJ1-5	17	TRBV10-3	CAISESPGGIGNQPQHF	TGTGCCATCAGTGAGTCCCCAGGGGGCATAGGCAATCAGCCCCAGCATTTT
TRBD1	.	TRBJ1-4	15	TRBV11-2	CASSPGQGANEKLFF	TGTGCCAGCAGCCCCGGACAGGGAGCTAATGAAAAACTGTTTTTT
TRBD1	once	TRBJ2-1	15	TRBV7-9	CASSLEGDSFDEQFF	TGTGCCAGCAGCTTAGAAGGGGACAGTTTCGATGAGCAGTTCTTC
TRBD2	.	TRBJ2-7	16	TRBV11-2	CASSPGGAGASYEQYF	TGTGCCAGCAGCCCGGGGGGGGCGGGGGCCTCCTACGAGCAGTACTTC
.	.	TRBJ2-7	15	TRBV5-1	CASSLGGTLQGEQYF	TGCGCCAGCAGCTTGGGGGGGACACTCCAAGGGGAGCAGTACTTC
.	.	TRBJ1-1	15	TRBV9	CASSGLQGSNTEAFF	TGTGCCAGCAGCGGACTTCAGGGGAGCAACACTGAAGCTTTCTTT
TRBD2	once	TRBJ2-5	14	TRBV11-2	CASSLSPGGETQYF	TGTGCCAGCAGCTTATCTCCGGGGGGGGAGACCCAGTACTTC
.	.	TRBJ1-2	13	TRBV20-1	CSASRTDNYGYTF	TGCAGTGCTAGTCGGACAGATAACTATGGCTACACCTTC
TRBD2	.	TRBJ2-2	15	TRBV5-6	CASSLGLADSGELFF	TGTGCCAGCAGCTTGGGACTAGCCGACAGCGGGGAGCTGTTTTTT
.	.	TRBJ1-5	14	TRBV30	CAWSVLGGNQPQHF	TGTGCCTGGAGTGTACTGGGAGGGAATCAGCCCCAGCATTTT
TRBD2	.	TRBJ2-5	16	TRBV5-1	CASRAPTSGVQETQYF	TGCGCCAGCCGCGCCCCGACTAGCGGGGTACAAGAGACCCAGTACTTC
TRBD1	.	TRBJ2-1	15	TRBV2	CASTYTGGAYNEQFF	TGTGCCAGCACCTACACAGGGGGCGCGTACAATGAGCAGTTCTTC
.	once	TRBJ1-2	13	TRBV3-1/TRBV3-2	CASSQDRGSGYTF	TGTGCCAGCAGCCAAGATAGAGGGTCTGGCTACACCTTC
.	.	TRBJ1-5	15	TRBV19	CASSIDGGTYQPQHF	TGTGCCAGTAGTATAGATGGAGGCACCTATCAGCCCCAGCATTTT
TRBD1	.	TRBJ2-1	16	TRBV10-3	CAIRITGTGESNEQFF	TGTGCCATCAGGATTACCGGGACAGGGGAATCCAATGAGCAGTTCTTC
.	.	TRBJ1-2	15	TRBV27	CASSFTPTASDGYTF	TGTGCCAGCAGTTTTACGCCGACAGCATCTGATGGCTACACCTTC
.	.	TRBJ1-6	12	TRBV30	CAWSRDTSPLHF	TGTGCCTGGTCTCGGGACACCTCACCCCTCCACTTT
.	.	TRBJ1-4	14	TRBV30	CAWSMGEGGEKLFF	TGTGCCTGGAGTATGGGAGAGGGTGGAGAAAAACTGTTTTTT
TRBD2	.	TRBJ2-3	16	TRBV19	CASSIASGGSTDTQYF	TGTGCCAGTAGTATCGCTAGCGGGGGGAGCACAGATACGCAGTATTTT
.	few	TRBJ1-5	13	TRBV4-1	CASSIGSNQPQHF	TGCGCCAGCAGTATCGGGAGCAATCAGCCCCAGCATTTT
.	.	TRBJ1-1	13	TRBV7-9	CASSLIMNTEAFF	TGTGCCAGCAGCCTTATAATGAACACTGAAGCTTTCTTT
TRBD1	few	TRBJ1-4	16	TRBV3-1/TRBV3-2	CASSQRPGQTNEKLFF	TGTGCCAGCAGCCAAAGACCGGGACAGACTAATGAAAAACTGTTTTTT
TRBD1	.	TRBJ1-4	16	TRBV27	CASSSTGTATNEKLFF	TGTGCCAGCAGTTCCACCGGGACAGCAACTAATGAAAAACTGTTTTTT
.	once	TRBJ2-7	12	TRBV11-2	CASSVHRAEQYF	TGTGCCAGCAGCGTCCACAGGGCCGAGCAGTACTTC
TRBD1	.	TRBJ1-4	15	TRBV4-1	CASSRGTGTAEKLFF	TGCGCCAGCAGCCGAGGAACAGGGACAGCTGAAAAACTGTTTTTT
TRBD1	.	TRBJ2-6	14	TRBV7-3	CASSPLTGPNVLTF	TGTGCCAGCAGCCCTTTGACAGGGCCCAACGTCCTGACTTTC
TRBD2	.	TRBJ2-5	16	TRBV5-6	CASSLGLAGHQETQYF	TGTGCCAGCAGCTTGGGACTAGCGGGGCACCAAGAGACCCAGTACTTC
TRBD1	once	TRBJ1-2	14	TRBV30	CAWSVMLGTDGYTF	TGTGCCTGGAGTGTAATGCTTGGGACAGATGGCTACACCTTC
TRBD1	.	TRBJ1-4	16	TRBV19	CASSIEGQGFGEKLFF	TGTGCCAGTAGTATAGAGGGACAGGGGTTTGGTGAAAAACTGTTTTTT
TRBD1	few	TRBJ2-3	15	TRBV5-6	CASSLRQGSTDTQYF	TGTGCCAGCAGCCTCAGACAGGGTAGCACAGATACGCAGTATTTT
TRBD1	.	TRBJ2-2	17	TRBV7-7	CASSRNLGTGNTGELFF	TGTGCCAGCAGCCGAAACCTCGGGACAGGGAACACCGGGGAGCTGTTTTTT
.	.	TRBJ2-4	13	TRBV11-2	CASSPTDSTLSNF	TGTGCCAGCAGCCCTACGGACAGTACCCTTTCCAACTTC
.	.	TRBJ2-5	15	TRBV19	CASSDPGTPAETQYF	TGTGCCAGTAGTGATCCCGGGACTCCAGCAGAGACCCAGTACTTC
TRBD1	.	TRBJ1-2	14	TRBV11-2	CASSYGQGGDGYTF	TGTGCCAGCAGCTACGGACAGGGAGGAGATGGCTACACCTTC
TRBD1	.	TRBJ1-5	18	TRBV6-9	CASSPGPGQGGWSQPQHF	TGTGCCAGCAGCCCTGGACCTGGACAGGGGGGGTGGAGTCAGCCCCAGCATTTT
TRBD1	.	TRBJ1-5	17	TRBV5-1	CASSFRPGGLGNQPQHF	TGCGCCAGCAGCTTCCGGCCAGGGGGCTTGGGGAATCAGCCCCAGCATTTT
.	.	TRBJ1-4	13	TRBV15	CATNENGGEKLFF	TGTGCCACCAACGAGAACGGGGGAGAAAAACTGTTTTTT
TRBD1	once	TRBJ2-1	18	TRBV5-4	CASSSHSPRGQTYNEQFF	TGTGCCAGCAGCTCCCACTCCCCCAGGGGGCAGACCTACAATGAGCAGTTCTTC
.	.	TRBJ2-3	15	TRBV9	CASSVERGPTDTQYF	TGTGCCAGCAGCGTAGAAAGGGGTCCCACAGATACGCAGTATTTT
.	.	TRBJ1-5	14	TRBV30	CAWSVGGNNQPQHF	TGTGCCTGGAGTGTAGGCGGGAACAATCAGCCCCAGCATTTT
.	.	TRBJ1-1	14	TRBV7-9	CASSLAVRGTEAFF	TGTGCCAGCAGCTTAGCCGTTCGAGGCACTGAAGCTTTCTTT
TRBD2	.	TRBJ2-7	14	TRBV4-2	CASSSRGTTYEQYF	TGTGCCAGCAGCTCCCGTGGGACTACCTACGAGCAGTACTTC
TRBD1	.	TRBJ1-2	15	TRBV7-2	CASSSQGQGAEGYTF	TGTGCCAGCAGCTCTCAAGGACAGGGGGCTGAGGGCTACACCTTC
.	.	TRBJ1-1	15	TRBV6-5	CASSYPWAFGAEAFF	TGTGCCAGCAGTTACCCATGGGCCTTCGGCGCTGAAGCTTTCTTT
.	.	TRBJ1-2	16	TRBV5-6	CASSLQTGKTGYGYTF	TGTGCCAGCAGCTTGCAGACAGGAAAGACGGGCTATGGCTACACCTTC
TRBD1	.	TRBJ1-6	15	TRBV6-8	CASTPGGQGYSPLHF	TGTGCCAGCACCCCAGGGGGACAGGGGTATTCACCCCTCCACTTT
.	.	TRBJ1-2	14	TRBV10-2	CASGMGGMGYGYTF	TGCGCCAGCGGCATGGGAGGAATGGGCTATGGCTACACCTTC
.	.	TRBJ1-5	15	TRBV5-1	CASSLDWGGNQPQHF	TGCGCCAGCAGCTTGGATTGGGGGGGAAATCAGCCCCAGCATTTT
TRBD2	.	TRBJ2-5	15	TRBV9	CASSEWGGGQETQYF	TGTGCCAGCAGCGAATGGGGCGGGGGGCAAGAGACCCAGTACTTC
TRBD1	once	TRBJ1-2	16	TRBV18	CASSPPMGQGRDGYTF	TGTGCCAGCTCACCACCGATGGGACAGGGACGAGATGGCTACACCTTC
.	.	TRBJ1-1	15	TRBV6-5	CASNTGSLMNTEAFF	TGTGCCAGTAATACAGGGAGCCTTATGAACACTGAAGCTTTCTTT
TRBD2	.	TRBJ2-7	14	TRBV3-1/TRBV3-2	CASSVGLAGGEQYF	TGTGCCAGCAGTGTGGGACTAGCGGGGGGCGAGCAGTACTTC
.	.	TRBJ1-6	14	TRBV24-1	CATSGAGPNSPLHF	TGTGCCACCAGTGGTGCGGGGCCTAATTCACCCCTCCACTTT
.	.	TRBJ1-5	13	TRBV9	CASSVGAEQPQHF	TGTGCCAGCAGCGTAGGGGCCGAGCAGCCCCAGCATTTT